This T cell receptor (beta chain) was recovered during a study of CD8+ T cells in alopecia areata. On the study more broadly: Treated patients were given 5 to 10 mg oral tofacitinib twice daily. Tofacitinib lasted 6 to 18 months, then 6 months off drug.

CDR3 length: 14 amino acids. Trimming removed 4 bases at V and 5 bases at J, with 14 bases between. CDR1 is SGHRS, CDR2 YFSETQ, per germline. The authors extracted RNA and reverse transcribed it into cDNA as the sequencing template. The assay was immunoSEQ multiplex PCR, and TCRdb's table has in-frame clones only and misses some. This sample carries around 100,000 clones, over 75% of them seen once, and the ten largest clones take over 8.5%. Study-wide points: Clonality exceeded that of normal scalp in lesional scalp, most notably in alopecia totalis/universalis. Under tofacitinib, fewer expanded CD8+ clones appeared among the top 100 scalp clones.

About this clone: No antigen is known for it.

Treatment reported: oral pan-JAK inhibitor, 5-10 mg twice daily. The sequenced sample was CD8+ T cells sorted from blood, obtained at roughly week 30, from a patient treated with tofacitinib. The sequence derives from a human donor with alopecia areata. J is TRBJ2-3 and V is TRBV5-1; the D gene is possibly TRBD2 (5 bases). CDR3 sequence reads: CASSPEGEGDTQYF. CDR3 DNA sequence: TGCGCCAGCAGCCCTGAGGGTGAGGGAGATACGCAGTATTTT.